This paragraph covers one TCR beta chain sequence. The V and J ends lost 4 bases and 1 base, in that order; junction bases with no gene match: 0. The CDR3 is 13 amino acids. This record comes from a study of blood T cell repertoires in COVID-19. Using immunoSEQ multiplex PCR, the repertoire was profiled, and TCRdb retains in-frame clones only, with some absent. The sample holds 95,000 to 120,000 clones, roughly 81% seen once. The rearrangement joins TRBV12-3 or TRBV12-4 to TRBJ2-7, with 8 bases matching TRBD1. Specimen: peripheral blood. This TCR was recovered from a man aged 40-49 years with acute or convalescent COVID-19. The CDR3 here is CASSWTGSYEQYF. The CDR3 DNA follows: TGTGCCAGCAGTTGGACAGGGTCCTACGAGCAGTACTTC.